Below, 6 T cell receptor beta chains from the same sample are listed, as sequenced in a study of identical twins. TCRdb re-analysed the 5' RACE reads in MiXCR, keeping a single row per CDR3 protein. The sample has hundreds of thousands of distinct CDR3 sequences; around 8.3% are singletons. These same data were also listed under a study on yellow fever vaccine responses in identical twins.

Specimen: PBMCs. These receptors came from a woman under 30 in good health.

This clonotype was seen many times. The chain combines TRBV5-1 with TRBJ2-1; 8 bases agree with TRBD2. The V gene's germline CDR1 is SGHRS and CDR2 YFSETQ. V dropped 4 bases and J dropped 3; count of bases not matched to a gene: 9. The CDR3 contains 16 residues. This CDR3 is CASSDGTGLVYNEQFF. In DNA form, the CDR3 reads TGCGCCAGCAGCGACGGAACGGGACTAGTCTACAATGAGCAGTTCTTC.

This clonotype was counted at least ten times. The chain is built from TRBV20-1 and TRBJ1-5; 9 bases fit TRBD1. CDR3 length equals 13 residues. From germline, CDR1 is DFQATT and CDR2 SNEGSKA (reference sequence). The trim removed 8 bases at V and 6 bases at J, leaving 8 bases unmatched. The CDR3 coding sequence is TGCAGTCAGACACAGGGGGCAAGTCAGCCCCAGCATTTT. Translating gives CSQTQGASQPQHF.

This clonotype was observed many times. This chain connects TRBV6-1 to TRBJ2-2, with 9 bases that match TRBD2. V lost 6 bases and J lost 5; bases outside the gene matches: 7. The CDR3 totals 15 residues. The germline CDR1 and CDR2 sequences are MNHNS and SASEGT. CDR3 loop: CASSLGTSRTGELFF. The DNA for the CDR3 is TGTGCCAGCAGCCTTGGGACTAGCCGGACCGGGGAGCTGTTTTTT.

The chain recombines TRBV4-1 with TRBJ1-5; a weak D match, TRBD1 (5 bases). Germline V CDR1 and CDR2: MGHRA, YSYEKL. The CDR3 length is 16 residues. Trimming cost V 0 bases and J 3 bases, with 12 bases left between them. Written as DNA, the CDR3 is TGCGCCAGCAGCCAAGATCCAGGGAACTTCAATCAGCCCCAGCATTTT. This gives the protein CASSQDPGNFNQPQHF.

As for this clonotype: A read error may account for a junction end that differs from germline. The chain links TRBV15 to TRBJ2-7; no definite D call. The CDR3 consists of 15 residues. Germline V gene sequence: CDR1 LNHNV, CDR2 YYDKDF (reference sequence). The CDR3 DNA reads as TGTGCCACCTGCAGAGAAAGCCCCTATGGCTACGAGCAGTACTTC. Translation: CATCRESPYGYEQYF.

This chain uses TRBV10-3 with TRBJ1-3, with 9 bases identical to TRBD1. Unmatched junction bases numbered 7, after V lost 7 bases and J lost 3 bases. This CDR3 contains 15 residues. The V gene's germline CDR1 is ENHRY and CDR2 SYGVKD. The CDR3 nucleotides read TGTGCCATCAATCCGGGACAGGGCAATGGAAACACCATATATTTT. Amino acids: CAINPGQGNGNTIYF.